Each of the 14 T cell receptor beta chains below was sequenced from the same sample in a study of blood T cell repertoires in COVID-19 (dated by TCRdb to 2018 to 2021). The library came from the immunoSEQ multiplex PCR assay. The immuneACCESS repertoire file appears here via TCRdb, limited to in-frame rearrangements. These files lack a portion of the clones; in checked studies, under half of the deficit traces to unresolved V genes, and the cause of the others is not known. Recorded for this sample are about 36,000 clones; around 80% of them occurred a single time. The top ten clonotypes cover 33% of the sample. The sample comprised peripheral blood. All receptors derive from a man between 60 and 75 years old with acute or convalescent COVID-19.

J is TRBJ2-7 and V is TRBV6-2 or TRBV6-3; the match to TRBD1 covers 7 bases. Germline trimming cut 2 bases from V and 2 bases from J; bases unmatched to any gene: 3. Per germline, CDR1 MNHEY and CDR2 SVGEGT. The CDR3 spans 14 residues. The CDR3 DNA sequence: TGTGCCAGCAGTTACACCGGGACAGCCTACGAGCAGTACTTC. Translation: CASSYTGTAYEQYF.

The V gene is TRBV28, the J gene TRBJ2-7; a possible D gene is TRBD2 (6 bases). Germline V gene sequence: CDR1 MDHEN, CDR2 SYDVKM. This CDR3 is built from 15 residues. V gave up 6 bases and J gave up 0 bases, with 15 bases separating them. The CDR3 reads CASSSSAGTSYEQYF. DNA of the CDR3: TGTGCCAGCAGCTCCTCGGCGGGAACCTCCTACGAGCAGTACTTC. The full variable domain, rest sourced from reference TRBV28 and TRBJ2-7, is DVKVTQSSRYLVKRTGEKVFLECVQDMDHENMFWYRQDPGLGLRLIYFSYDVKMKEKGDIPEGYSVSREKKERFSLILESASTNQTSMYLCASSSSAGTSYEQYFGPGTRLTVT.

This clone has a handful of counts. V gene TRBV3-1 (or the pseudogene TRBV3-2) combines with J gene TRBJ2-7, with 7 bases lining up with TRBD1. Germline trimming cut 1 base from V and 0 bases from J; bases unmatched to any gene: 3. The CDR3 spans 15 residues. The germline V gene encodes CDR1 LGHDT and CDR2 YNNKEL (reference sequence). The CDR3 sequence: CASSQGQGNSYEQYF. CDR3 DNA: TGTGCCAGCAGCCAAGGACAGGGAAACTCCTACGAGCAGTACTTC.

Here the CDR3 reads CASSLAGGEQYF. The CDR3 DNA is TGTGCCAGCAGCTTGGCAGGGGGCGAGCAGTACTTC. The chain carries TRBV5-6 and TRBJ2-7, with 7 bases that match TRBD1. V lost 0 bases, J lost 6 bases, and 0 bases stayed unmatched. Germline V gene sequence: CDR1 SGHDT, CDR2 YYEEEE. The CDR3 contains 12 residues.

For the CDR3, the DNA is TGTGCCAGCAGCTTCTTTGAAGGCGGGGGAGGACTAAGCAATGAGCAGTTCTTC. It yields the protein CASSFFEGGGGLSNEQFF. The chain employs TRBV11-3 and TRBJ2-1; TRBD2 matches 7 bases. Germline CDR1 is SGHNT and CDR2 is YENEEA. CDR3 length equals 18 residues. J was trimmed by 6 bases and V by 3 bases; bases with no gene match: 17. The complete variable domain, with remaining parts taken from reference TRBV11-3 and TRBJ2-1, reads EAGVVQSPRYKIIEKKQPVAFWCNPISGHNTLYWYLQNLGQGPELLIRYENEEAVDDSQLPKDRFSAERLKGVDSTLKIQPAELGDSAVYLCASSFFEGGGGLSNEQFFGPGTRLTVL.

This chain joins TRBV12-3 or TRBV12-4 and TRBJ2-7; TRBD2 matches 11 bases. This CDR3 has 13 amino acids. V trimming: 3 bases; J trimming: 6 bases; junction bases outside the gene matches: 1. CDR3 protein: CASSFLAGGEQYF. The CDR3 coding sequence is TGTGCCAGCAGTTTCCTAGCGGGAGGCGAGCAGTACTTC.

The rearrangement joins TRBV12-3 or TRBV12-4 to TRBJ1-1; 8 bases align to TRBD1. This CDR3 comprises 13 residues. The junction had 10 bases not matched to a gene; V was cut back by 5 bases and J by 11 bases. The CDR3 region is CASSGGQGIVAFF. The CDR3, as DNA: TGTGCCAGCAGTGGTGGACAGGGAATTGTGGCTTTCTTT.

The chain couples TRBV6-2 or TRBV6-3 to TRBJ2-7; D unresolved. Germline-derived CDR1 and CDR2 are MNHEY and SVGEGT. Trimming pared 2 bases from V and 4 bases from J, leaving 6 bases between. The CDR3 runs 12 residues. CDR3 sequence reads: CASSYVSYEQYF. The CDR3 DNA follows: TGTGCCAGCAGTTACGTTTCGTACGAGCAGTACTTC.

The V call is TRBV5-1, the J call TRBJ2-2; TRBD1 might be the D (6 bases). The CDR3 loop spans 15 amino acids. Germline loops: CDR1 SGHRS, CDR2 YFSETQ. V shed 0 bases and J shed 2 bases, with 8 bases lying between them. This chain's CDR3 is CASSLDGTNTGELFF. In DNA form, the CDR3 reads TGCGCCAGCAGCTTGGACGGGACAAACACCGGGGAGCTGTTTTTT.

The chain links TRBV27 to TRBJ1-5; D may be TRBD1 (6 bases). Trimming cost V 4 bases and J 5 bases, with 12 bases left between them. The CDR3 runs 14 residues. Germline CDR1 and CDR2: MNHEY and SMNVEV (reference sequence). The DNA of the CDR3 is TGTGCCAGCAGTTCAAAATACAGGGATCAGCCCCAGCATTTT. The encoded protein is CASSSKYRDQPQHF.

The CDR3 DNA reads TGTGCCAGCAGCACAGACAGGGTCTGGACTGAAGCTTTCTTT. The encoded protein is CASSTDRVWTEAFF. The chain links TRBV5-5 to TRBJ1-1; 7 bases map to TRBD1. Germline CDR1 is SGHKS and CDR2 is YYEKEE (reference sequence). The CDR3 has 14 amino acids. V lost 4 bases and J lost 5; bases outside the gene matches: 8. The full variable domain, with the rest looked up from reference TRBV5-5 and TRBJ1-1, is DAGVTQSPTHLIKTRGQQVTLRCSPISGHKSVSWYQQVLGQGPQFIFQYYEKEERGRGNFPDRFSARQFPNYSSELNVNALLLGDSALYLCASSTDRVWTEAFFGQGTRLTVV.

This sequence joins TRBV3-1 (or the pseudogene TRBV3-2) and TRBJ2-1, with 10 positions matching TRBD2. V dropped 7 bases and J dropped 7; count of bases not matched to a gene: 10. CDR1 and CDR2 (germline): LGHDT, YNNKEL (reference sequence). The CDR3 has 15 amino acids. CDR3: CASTLMLAGANEQFF. The CDR3 region has the DNA TGTGCCAGCACCCTGATGCTAGCGGGAGCAAATGAGCAGTTCTTC.

V and J are TRBV19 and TRBJ2-1; D is undetermined. This CDR3 spans 13 amino acids. The V gene lost 1 base and the J gene lost 9 bases, with 10 bases spanning the gap. The germline CDR1 and CDR2 sequences are LNHDA and SQIVND (reference sequence). The CDR3, as DNA: TGTGCCAGTAGTATAGCCCTTCAGTCTGAGCAGTTCTTC. It specifies CASSIALQSEQFF.

This clone was detected many times. The V and J genes are TRBV29-1 and TRBJ2-7; tentative D call: TRBD1 (5 bases). V dropped 0 bases and J dropped 0 bases, with 6 bases sitting between them. Per the germline V gene, CDR1 is SQVTM and CDR2 is ANQGSEA. This CDR3 region has 13 residues. As DNA, the CDR3 is TGCAGCGTTGAAGATGACAGCTCCTACGAGCAGTACTTC. It encodes CSVEDDSSYEQYF.